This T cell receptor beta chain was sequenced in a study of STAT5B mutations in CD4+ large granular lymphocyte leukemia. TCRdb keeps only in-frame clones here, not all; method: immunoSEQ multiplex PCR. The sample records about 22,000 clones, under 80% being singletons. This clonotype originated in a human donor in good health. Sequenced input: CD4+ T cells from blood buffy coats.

CDR3 nucleotide sequence: TGTGCCAGCAGCGGGGAGGGGACAGAGACCCAGTACTTC. Protein product: CASSGEGTETQYF. V and J are TRBV5-4 and TRBJ2-5; 7 bases fit TRBD2. The CDR3 has 13 residues. Germline assignment: CDR1 SGHNT and CDR2 YYREEE (reference sequence). The trim removed 4 bases at V and 4 bases at J, leaving 4 bases unmatched.